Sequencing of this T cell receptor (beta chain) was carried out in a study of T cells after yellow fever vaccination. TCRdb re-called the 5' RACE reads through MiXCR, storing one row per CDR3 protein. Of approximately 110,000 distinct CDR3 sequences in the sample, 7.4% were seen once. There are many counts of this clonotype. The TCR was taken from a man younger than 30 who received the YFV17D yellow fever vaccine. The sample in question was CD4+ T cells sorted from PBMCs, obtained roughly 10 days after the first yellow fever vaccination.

For the CDR3, the DNA is TGTGCCAGCAGCTTACCTAGCGGGGGGGCCTTAAGCACAGATACGCAGTATTTT. Translating gives CASSLPSGGALSTDTQYF. The rearrangement links TRBV7-3 to TRBJ2-3; 12 nucleotides agree with TRBD2. CDR3 length: 18 amino acids. The J segment lost 0 bases and the V segment lost 2 bases, leaving 6 bases of the junction unmatched. Germline V gene sequence: CDR1 SGHTA, CDR2 FQGTGA.